The rows below give T cell receptor beta chains drawn from one sample of a study of blood T cells in healthy people across ages. TCRdb reprocessed the 5' RACE reads via MiXCR and lists one record per CDR3 protein. This table has around 850,000 distinct CDR3 sequences, 36% appearing once. Material for sequencing was blood. Every receptor here comes from a man aged 18 to 29 in good health. Both conserved end residues are part of each CDR3. Each record gives: J gene, V gene, clone size, D gene, CDR3 DNA, CDR3 protein. D genes are given only for firm matches. Clone sizes are given selectively: once, few, many, or a class where the clone is expanded.

>TRBJ2-1|TRBV12-3/TRBV12-4|few|TRBD2
TGTACCAGCAACTTTGGGGGGGACCTCAATGAGCAGTTCTTC
CTSNFGGDLNEQFF
>TRBJ1-1|TRBV5-1|.|TRBD1
TGCGCCAGCTGCGCCCGGACAGGGCTAGACATGAACACTGAAGCTTTCTTT
CASCARTGLDMNTEAFF
>TRBJ1-1|TRBV5-1|few|.
TGCGCCAGCAGCTTGGCCTCGGAGGGGGTGAACACTGAAGCTTTCTTT
CASSLASEGVNTEAFF
>TRBJ2-7|TRBV4-1|.|.
TGCGCCCGCAGCCAAGAGGACAGCCTAAGGTACGAGCAGTACTTC
CARSQEDSLRYEQYF
>TRBJ2-2|TRBV29-1|.|.
TGCAGCGTTGCCGGGCTAGACTTCGGTGGCACCGGGGAGCTGTTTTTT
CSVAGLDFGGTGELFF
>TRBJ1-1|TRBV7-2|.|TRBD1
TGTGCCAGCAGCCCTACAGGGGTTGAGGGTGAAGCTTTCTTT
CASSPTGVEGEAFF
>TRBJ2-1|TRBV7-8|once|.
TGTGCCAGCAGCTGGGACCCAGCCGGTGGGAATGAGCAGTTCTTC
CASSWDPAGGNEQFF
>TRBJ2-1|TRBV3-1|.|.
TGTGCCAGCAGCCAAGATCTAGGAGGGGGCTGGGCCGATGAGCAGTTCTTC
CASSQDLGGGWADEQFF
>TRBJ1-1|TRBV4-1|few|TRBD1
TGCGCCAGCAGCCACATGACAGGGTGGACAGAAGCTTTCTTT
CASSHMTGWTEAFF
>TRBJ2-7|TRBV5-1|many|.
TGCGCCAGCAGCTCTCAGGGAACCCCGTCCTACGAGCAGTACTTC
CASSSQGTPSYEQYF
>TRBJ2-2|TRBV12-3/TRBV12-4|.|.
TGTGCCAGCCGGGGGCGGGGGGAGCTGTTTTTT
CASRGRGELFF
>TRBJ2-7|TRBV3-1|many|.
TGTGCCAGCAGCCCGGAAGAGGACAGATCCTACGAGCAGTACTTC
CASSPEEDRSYEQYF
>TRBJ2-1|TRBV27|.|TRBD1
TGTGCCAGCAGGGAAGGACAGGGGTTATACAGTGAGCAGTTCTTC
CASREGQGLYSEQFF
>TRBJ1-2|TRBV2|.|.
TGTGCCGTGACAGGAGGCAAAGGCTACACCTTC
CAVTGGKGYTF
>TRBJ2-3|TRBV27|few|.
TGTGCCAGCAGTTTATTAAACCGGTTAGGCACAGATACGCAGTATTTT
CASSLLNRLGTDTQYF
>TRBJ2-5|TRBV3-1|.|.
TGTGCCAGCAGCCAAGGTAGGGAGCTCCAAGAGACCCAGTACTTC
CASSQGRELQETQYF
>TRBJ1-1|TRBV5-1|.|TRBD1
TGCGCCAACAGCCCGGCACAGGGGACAAGGAACACTGAAGCTTTCTTT
CANSPAQGTRNTEAFF
>TRBJ1-2|TRBV7-6|.|.
TGTGCCAGCAGCTTCGGGCATCATCTTAACTATGGCTACACCTTC
CASSFGHHLNYGYTF
>TRBJ2-3|TRBV20-1|.|TRBD2
TGCAGTGCTAGGGAAAGAACTAGCGGCACAGATACGCAGTATTTT
CSARERTSGTDTQYF
>TRBJ2-7|TRBV7-6|few|.
TGTGCCAGCAGCTTAGATCGGCCCTACGAGCAGTACTTC
CASSLDRPYEQYF
>TRBJ2-5|TRBV7-9|few|.
TGTGCCAGCAGCTTAGATGGACAAGGCTGGGAGACCCAGTACTTC
CASSLDGQGWETQYF
>TRBJ2-5|TRBV28|few|.
TGTGCCAGCAACGGGTATCAAGAGACCCAGTACTTC
CASNGYQETQYF
>TRBJ2-2|TRBV5-1|.|.
TGCGCCAGCAGCTTGGAGTTAGGGGGCGGGGAGCTGTTTTTT
CASSLELGGGELFF
>TRBJ1-2|TRBV20-1|few|TRBD1
TGCAGTGCCAAGGAAGGGGGCCGTGGCTACACCTTC
CSAKEGGRGYTF
>TRBJ2-2|TRBV20-1|few|.
TGCAGTGCCATCGCATGGACTAACACCGGGGAGCTGTTTTTT
CSAIAWTNTGELFF
>TRBJ2-1|TRBV5-5|many|.
TGTGCCAGCAGCCCGAACCGGGACCCATACAATGAGCAGTTCTTC
CASSPNRDPYNEQFF
>TRBJ1-1|TRBV6-6|.|.
TGTGCCAGCAGTAACCAGGGGAACACTGAAGCTTTCTTT
CASSNQGNTEAFF
>TRBJ1-4|TRBV7-2|few|.
TGTGCCAGCAGCTTTGAGTGGATCGCCGGACTGTTTTTT
CASSFEWIAGLFF
>TRBJ1-1|TRBV7-9|many|.
TGTGCCAGCAGCTTAGAGGCAGGAGGCACTGAAGCTTTCTTT
CASSLEAGGTEAFF
>TRBJ1-2|TRBV12-3/TRBV12-4|.|.
TGTGCCAGCAGTTCGCCCGCCCATCCCGGGTCCAACTATGACTACACCTTC
CASSSPAHPGSNYDYTF
>TRBJ2-1|TRBV7-2|few|TRBD2
TGTGCCAGCAGCTTAGAAAACGGGGGGGCCTACAATGAGCAGTTCTTC
CASSLENGGAYNEQFF
>TRBJ2-5|TRBV5-1|few|TRBD1
TGCGCCAGCAGCGTGGGACAGGGATCGCAGGAGACCCAGTACTTC
CASSVGQGSQETQYF
>TRBJ1-1|TRBV6-5|.|.
TGTGCCAGCAGTTCTGTGTACAGGGACACTGAAGCTTTCTTT
CASSSVYRDTEAFF
>TRBJ1-1|TRBV12-3/TRBV12-4|few|.
TGTGCCAGCAGCCGGCTCGGGGTGAACACTGAAGCTTTCTTT
CASSRLGVNTEAFF
>TRBJ1-4|TRBV20-1|few|.
TGCAGTGCTAGAGGGCGGGGAGAAAAACTGTTTTTT
CSARGRGEKLFF
>TRBJ2-7|TRBV4-3|few|.
TGCGCCAGCAGCCAAGTGGGGGCCGTGTACGAGCAGTACTTC
CASSQVGAVYEQYF
>TRBJ1-1|TRBV7-3|.|.
TGTGCCAGCAGCTTAGGGCAGTACACTGAAGCTTTCTTT
CASSLGQYTEAFF
>TRBJ2-3|TRBV20-1|many|.
TGCAGTGCCACTAGAGCCCGGGGGGCGAAGAGCACAGATACGCAGTATTTT
CSATRARGAKSTDTQYF
>TRBJ1-2|TRBV6-5|.|.
TGTGCCAGCAGCCGCCGGGACACTAACTATGGCTACACCTTC
CASSRRDTNYGYTF
>TRBJ1-4|TRBV12-3/TRBV12-4|.|TRBD1
TGTGCCAGCCCCCCCAGGCGGGACAGGGGATTCTGGAGTGAAAAACTGTTTTTT
CASPPRRDRGFWSEKLFF